This T cell receptor beta chain was sequenced for a study of beta chain features in type 1 diabetes. Notes on the study in general: People with Type 1 diabetes carried modestly yet significantly shorter TCRB CDR3s in all four CD4+ subsets.

The table lists this clone with a few counts. Antigen specificity is unknown. This CDR3 has 14 amino acids. Trimming cost V 6 bases and J 1 base, with 12 bases left between them. Germline CDR1 and CDR2: SGHTA and FQGNSA. Expressed TCRB transcripts got sequenced, as all isolated RNA was reverse transcribed. TCRdb's copy holds only in-frame clones and misses some; the assay was immunoSEQ multiplex PCR. This table holds some 250,000 clones, approximately 11% found once. This clonotype was sampled from a young man with type 1 diabetes. Sequenced sample: naive CD4+ T cells from blood. This chain uses TRBV7-2 with TRBJ1-1, with TRBD1 as a possible D gene (5 bases). The CDR3 is CASSLGGSNTEAFF. The CDR3 region has the DNA TGTGCCAGCAGTCTCGGGGGGTCGAACACTGAAGCTTTCTTT.